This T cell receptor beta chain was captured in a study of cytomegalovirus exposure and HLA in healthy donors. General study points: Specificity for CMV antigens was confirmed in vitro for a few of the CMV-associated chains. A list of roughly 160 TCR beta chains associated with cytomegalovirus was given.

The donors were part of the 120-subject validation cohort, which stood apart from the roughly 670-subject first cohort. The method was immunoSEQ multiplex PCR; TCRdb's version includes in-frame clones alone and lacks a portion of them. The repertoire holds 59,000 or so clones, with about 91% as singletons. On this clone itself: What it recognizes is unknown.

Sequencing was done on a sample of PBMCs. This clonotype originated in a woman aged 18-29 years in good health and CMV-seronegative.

The CDR3 protein is CASSQGNTGELFF. DNA for the CDR3: TGTGCCAGCAGTCAGGGGAACACCGGGGAGCTGTTTTTT. The chain uses TRBV7-3 and TRBJ2-2; D may be TRBD1 (5 bases). CDR1 and CDR2 (germline): SGHTA, FQGTGA. V lost 6 bases to trimming and J lost 1 base, with 6 bases between them. The CDR3 contains 13 residues.